This T cell receptor (beta chain) was recorded in a study of blood T cell repertoires in COVID-19. Under the authors' procedure: The assay estimated nucleated cells by amplifying reference gene primers. The data were produced by immunoSEQ multiplex PCR, yet TCRdb's version contains in-frame clones alone and is incomplete. V and J calls and clone size are those listed in that table; D and trimming were worked out from the DNA. The sample carries about 400,000 clones, around 87% recorded once. The CDR3 is 13 amino acids. V shed 4 bases and J shed 2 bases, with 9 bases lying between them. The V gene's germline CDR1 is WNHNN and CDR2 SYGVQD (reference sequence).

The rearrangement joins TRBV10-1 to TRBJ2-7; no clear D gene. Sequencing was done on a sample of peripheral blood. The TCR comes from a human donor in a cohort sampled during active COVID-19. As DNA, the CDR3 is TGCGCCAGCAGTGCCTCCGGAGCCTACGAGCAGTACTTC. Its protein is CASSASGAYEQYF.